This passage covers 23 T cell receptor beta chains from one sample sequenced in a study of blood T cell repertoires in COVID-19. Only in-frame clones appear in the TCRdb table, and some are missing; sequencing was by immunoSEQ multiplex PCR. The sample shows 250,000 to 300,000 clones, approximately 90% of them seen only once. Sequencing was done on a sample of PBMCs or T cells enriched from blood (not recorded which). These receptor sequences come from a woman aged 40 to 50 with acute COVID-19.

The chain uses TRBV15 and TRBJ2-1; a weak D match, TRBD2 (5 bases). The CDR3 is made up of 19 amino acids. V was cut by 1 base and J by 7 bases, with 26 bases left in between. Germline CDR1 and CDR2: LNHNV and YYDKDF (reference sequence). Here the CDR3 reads CATSRAQAPRSGDGNEQFF. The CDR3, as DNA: TGTGCCACCAGCAGAGCCCAAGCCCCAAGGAGCGGCGATGGGAATGAGCAGTTCTTC.

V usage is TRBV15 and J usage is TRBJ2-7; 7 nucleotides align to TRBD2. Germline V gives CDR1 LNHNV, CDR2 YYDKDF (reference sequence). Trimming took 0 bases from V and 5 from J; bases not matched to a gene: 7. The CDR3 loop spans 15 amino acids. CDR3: CATSREAGVLDEQYF. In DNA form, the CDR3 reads TGTGCCACCAGCAGAGAGGCGGGAGTGTTAGACGAGCAGTACTTC.

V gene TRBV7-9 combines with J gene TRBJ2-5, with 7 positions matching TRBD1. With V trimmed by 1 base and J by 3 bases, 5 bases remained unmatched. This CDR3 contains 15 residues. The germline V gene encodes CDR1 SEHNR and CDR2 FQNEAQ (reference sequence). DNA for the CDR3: TGTGCCAGCAGCTTAGGACGGACAGGAGAAGAGACCCAGTACTTC. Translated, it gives CASSLGRTGEETQYF. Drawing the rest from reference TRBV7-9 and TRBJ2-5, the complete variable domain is DTGVSQNPRHKITKRGQNVTFRCDPISEHNRLYWYRQTLGQGPEFLTYFQNEAQLEKSRLLSDRFSAERPKGSFSTLEIQRTEQGDSAMYLCASSLGRTGEETQYFGPGTRLLVL.

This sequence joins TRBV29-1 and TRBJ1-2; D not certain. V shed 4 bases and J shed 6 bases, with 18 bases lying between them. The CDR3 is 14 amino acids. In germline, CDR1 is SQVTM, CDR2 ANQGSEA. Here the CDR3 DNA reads TGCAGCGTTGTAGAGACCGCAACGAGGAATGGCTACACCTTC. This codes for CSVVETATRNGYTF. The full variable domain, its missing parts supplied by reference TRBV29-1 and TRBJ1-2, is SAVISQKPSRDICQRGTSLTIQCQVDSQVTMMFWYRQQPGQSLTLIATANQGSEATYESGFVIDKFPISRPNLTFSTLTVSNMSPEDSSIYLCSVVETATRNGYTFGSGTRLTVV.

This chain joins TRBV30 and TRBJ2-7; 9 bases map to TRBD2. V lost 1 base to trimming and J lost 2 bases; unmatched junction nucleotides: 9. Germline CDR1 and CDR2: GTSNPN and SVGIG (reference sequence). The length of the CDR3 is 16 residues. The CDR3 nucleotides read TGTGCCTGGAGTGGATTCGTAGGACTAGCGACCTACGAGCAGTACTTC. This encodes CAWSGFVGLATYEQYF.

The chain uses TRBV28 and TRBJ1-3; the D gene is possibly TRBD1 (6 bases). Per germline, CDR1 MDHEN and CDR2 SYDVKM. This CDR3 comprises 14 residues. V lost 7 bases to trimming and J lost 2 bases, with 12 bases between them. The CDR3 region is CASISGGPGNTIYF. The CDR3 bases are TGTGCCAGCATTTCGGGGGGGCCTGGAAACACCATATATTTT.

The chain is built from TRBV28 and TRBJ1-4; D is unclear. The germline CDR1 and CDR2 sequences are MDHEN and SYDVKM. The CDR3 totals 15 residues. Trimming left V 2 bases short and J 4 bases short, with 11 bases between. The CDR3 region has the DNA TGTGCCAGCAGTTTAAGATCCCTCGGTAATGAAAAACTGTTTTTT. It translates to CASSLRSLGNEKLFF.

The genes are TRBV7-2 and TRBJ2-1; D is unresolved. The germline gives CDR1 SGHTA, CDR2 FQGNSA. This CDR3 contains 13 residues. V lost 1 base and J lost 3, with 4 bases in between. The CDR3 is CASSLVGYNEQFF. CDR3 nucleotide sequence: TGTGCCAGCAGCTTAGTCGGCTACAATGAGCAGTTCTTC.

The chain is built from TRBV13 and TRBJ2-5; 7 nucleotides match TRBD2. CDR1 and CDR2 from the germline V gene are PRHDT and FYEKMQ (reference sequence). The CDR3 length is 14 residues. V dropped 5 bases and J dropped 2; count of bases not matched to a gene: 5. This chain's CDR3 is CASSDGLDQETQYF. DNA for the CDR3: TGTGCCAGCAGCGACGGACTAGATCAAGAGACCCAGTACTTC.

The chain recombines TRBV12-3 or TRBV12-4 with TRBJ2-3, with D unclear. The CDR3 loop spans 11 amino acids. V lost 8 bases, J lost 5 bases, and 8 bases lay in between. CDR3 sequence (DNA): TGTGCCAGCCCTTCGGGAGATACGCAGTATTTT. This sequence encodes CASPSGDTQYF.

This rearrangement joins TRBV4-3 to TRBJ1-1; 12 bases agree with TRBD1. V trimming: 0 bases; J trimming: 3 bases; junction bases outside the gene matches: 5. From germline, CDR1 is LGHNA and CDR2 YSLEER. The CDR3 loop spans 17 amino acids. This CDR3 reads CASSQDRDRGPYTEAFF. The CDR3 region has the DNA TGCGCCAGCAGCCAAGATCGGGACAGGGGGCCTTACACTGAAGCTTTCTTT.

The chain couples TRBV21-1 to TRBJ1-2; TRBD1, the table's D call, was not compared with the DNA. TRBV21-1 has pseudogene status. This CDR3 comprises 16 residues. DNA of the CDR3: TGTGCCAGCAGCAAAAAAAGAGACAGAAGGGGGTACGGCTACACCTTC. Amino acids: CASSKKRDRRGYGYTF.

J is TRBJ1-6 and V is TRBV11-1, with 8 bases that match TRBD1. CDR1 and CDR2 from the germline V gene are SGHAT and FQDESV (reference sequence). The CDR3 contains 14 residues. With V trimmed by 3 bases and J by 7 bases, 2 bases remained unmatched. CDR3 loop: CASSFDRGNSPLHF. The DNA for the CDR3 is TGTGCCAGCAGCTTCGACAGGGGAAATTCACCCCTCCACTTT.

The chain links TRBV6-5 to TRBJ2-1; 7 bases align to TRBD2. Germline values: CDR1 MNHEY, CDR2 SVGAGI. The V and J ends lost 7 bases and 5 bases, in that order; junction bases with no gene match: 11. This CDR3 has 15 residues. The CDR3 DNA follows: TGTGCCAGCACCTACGGGGGGACGAAAAACAATGAGCAGTTCTTC. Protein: CASTYGGTKNNEQFF.

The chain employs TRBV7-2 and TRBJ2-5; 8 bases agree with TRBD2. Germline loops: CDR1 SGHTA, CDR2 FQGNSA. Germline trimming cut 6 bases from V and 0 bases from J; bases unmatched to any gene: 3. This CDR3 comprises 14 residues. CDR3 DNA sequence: TGTGCCAGCAGTTGGACTAGCAACCAAGAGACCCAGTACTTC. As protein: CASSWTSNQETQYF.

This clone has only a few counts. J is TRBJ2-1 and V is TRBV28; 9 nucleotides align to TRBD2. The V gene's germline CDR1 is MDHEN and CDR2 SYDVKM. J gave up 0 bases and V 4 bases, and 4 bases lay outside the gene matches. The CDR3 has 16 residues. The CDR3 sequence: CASSSSGKGSYNEQFF. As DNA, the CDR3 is TGTGCCAGCAGTTCTAGCGGGAAGGGCTCCTACAATGAGCAGTTCTTC. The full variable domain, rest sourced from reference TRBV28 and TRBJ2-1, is DVKVTQSSRYLVKRTGEKVFLECVQDMDHENMFWYRQDPGLGLRLIYFSYDVKMKEKGDIPEGYSVSREKKERFSLILESASTNQTSMYLCASSSSGKGSYNEQFFGPGTRLTVL.

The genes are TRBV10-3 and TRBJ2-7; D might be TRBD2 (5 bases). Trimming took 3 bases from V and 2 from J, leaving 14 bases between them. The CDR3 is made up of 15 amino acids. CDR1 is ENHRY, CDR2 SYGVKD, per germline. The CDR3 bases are TGTGCCATCAGTGATACCGGACTCGCTACCTACGAGCAGTACTTC. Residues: CAISDTGLATYEQYF.

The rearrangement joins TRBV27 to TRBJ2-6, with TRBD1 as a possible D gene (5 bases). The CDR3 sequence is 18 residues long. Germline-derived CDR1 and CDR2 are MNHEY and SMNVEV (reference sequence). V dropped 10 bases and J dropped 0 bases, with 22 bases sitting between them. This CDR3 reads CAKTQETAKFSGANVLTF. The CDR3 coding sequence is TGTGCCAAGACCCAAGAGACAGCCAAATTCTCTGGGGCCAACGTCCTGACTTTC.

CDR3 nucleotides: TGCGCCAGCAGCCAAGATCCGGACAGGGATATCGGCTACACCTTC. The encoded protein is CASSQDPDRDIGYTF. The chain uses TRBV4-1 and TRBJ1-2; TRBD1 agrees at 8 bases. The germline gives CDR1 MGHRA, CDR2 YSYEKL. The junction had 8 bases not matched to a gene; V was cut back by 0 bases and J by 8 bases. This CDR3 contains 15 residues.

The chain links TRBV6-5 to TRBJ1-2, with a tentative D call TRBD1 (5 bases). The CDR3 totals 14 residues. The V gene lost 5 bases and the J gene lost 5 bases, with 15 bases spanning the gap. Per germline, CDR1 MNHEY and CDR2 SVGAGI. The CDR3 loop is CASSRIQGGYGYTF. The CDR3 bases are TGTGCCAGCAGTCGTATCCAGGGAGGATATGGCTACACCTTC.

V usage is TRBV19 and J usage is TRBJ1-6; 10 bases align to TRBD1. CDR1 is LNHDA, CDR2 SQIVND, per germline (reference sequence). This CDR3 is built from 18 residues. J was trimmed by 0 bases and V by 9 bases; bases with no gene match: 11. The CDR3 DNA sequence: TGTGCCAGCAGCTCGCGGGGACAGGGGAGCTCCTATAATTCACCCCTCCACTTT. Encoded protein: CASSSRGQGSSYNSPLHF.

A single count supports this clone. CDR3: CASSLVGLGNYGYTF. The CDR3 DNA follows: TGTGCCAGCAGCTTGGTTGGACTCGGAAACTATGGCTACACCTTC. The rearrangement joins TRBV5-5 to TRBJ1-2; D not resolved. This CDR3 has 15 amino acids. Germline CDR1 and CDR2: SGHKS and YYEKEE (reference sequence). V gave up 0 bases and J gave up 2 bases, with 11 bases separating them.

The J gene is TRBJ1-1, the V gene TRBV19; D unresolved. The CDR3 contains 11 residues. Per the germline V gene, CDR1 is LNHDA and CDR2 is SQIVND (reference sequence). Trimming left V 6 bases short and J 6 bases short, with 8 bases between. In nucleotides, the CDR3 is TGTGCCAGTAGATTGGGCCCTGAAGCTTTCTTT. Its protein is CASRLGPEAFF. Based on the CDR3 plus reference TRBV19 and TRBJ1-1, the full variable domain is DGGITQSPKYLFRKEGQNVTLSCEQNLNHDAMYWYRQDPGQGLRLIYYSQIVNDFQKGDIAEGYSVSREKKESFPLTVTSAQKNPTAFYLCASRLGPEAFFGQGTRLTVV.